The T cell receptor (beta chain) described here comes from a study of shared clonotypes between healthy human individuals. Study outcomes and limitations: Sequencing depth was expected to influence donor clonotype sharing. Represented genetic and exposure-history diversity was restricted by having few donors.

Sequenced by immunoSEQ multiplex PCR; TCRdb stores in-frame clones only, minus some. The table lists 400,000 to 600,000 clones, around 75% of them singletons, with about 13% in the top ten. The sample holds a few counts of this clone. Its specificity is not known. V gave up 6 bases and J gave up 10 bases; unmatched junction bases: 12. The CDR3 is 14 amino acids. The germline CDR1 and CDR2 sequences are ENHRY and SYGVKD. The origin of this receptor is a woman between 35 and 50 years old in good health. Some clones in this sample may be carry-over from other donors' samples. The sample taken for sequencing was PBMCs. The J gene is TRBJ2-1, the V gene TRBV10-3; 7 bases are shared with TRBD2. The CDR3 DNA reads as TGTGCCATCAGGGGCGGGGGAGGTAGTTGGGAGCAGTTCTTC. Its protein product is CAIRGGGGSWEQFF.